This is a list of T cell receptor beta chains from one sample in a study of cytomegalovirus exposure and HLA in healthy donors. The repertoire was sequenced with immunoSEQ multiplex PCR; TCRdb's copy has only in-frame clones and lacks some. This sample has about 100,000 clones, with around 74% found just once. Material: PBMCs. The origin of the receptors is a man aged 35-49 years in good health and CMV-seropositive. Each CDR3 is given without its conserved first and last residue. A D gene is named only where the DNA matches it firmly.

TRBV9,15,TRBJ2-5,TRBD2,ASSVGGGGSLQETQY
TRBV6-1,11,TRBJ1-5,TRBD1,ATRDSSNQPQH
TRBV10-3,13,TRBJ2-1,.,AIGPEGLFYNEQF
TRBV27,14,.,.,ASSPISGVSSYEQY
TRBV4-3,16,TRBJ1-5,TRBD1,ASSQGGYGQGADQPQH
TRBV9,12,TRBJ2-7,.,ASSVSSDSYEQY
TRBV12-5,12,TRBJ2-2,.,ASGFRGMGGELF
TRBV7-2,11,TRBJ1-3,.,ASSSTAGNTIY
TRBV18,12,TRBJ2-1,.,ASSPAAGRSEQF
TRBV5-1,11,TRBJ2-3,TRBD1,ASSMGQSDTQY
TRBV18,15,TRBJ2-3,.,ASSPARGSLGGDTQY
TRBV2,14,TRBJ1-4,TRBD1,ASSVGQGTFNEKLF
TRBV5-8,14,TRBJ2-2,.,ASSATGKIDTGELF
TRBV7-9,15,TRBJ1-4,TRBD1,ASSLGTGGASDEKLF
TRBV6-5,12,TRBJ2-7,TRBD2,ASTNSGRTYEQY
TRBV2,13,TRBJ1-4,TRBD1,ASSKGGTGDEKLF
TRBV28,13,TRBJ2-5,.,ASSSGLDRQETQY
TRBV6-7,15,TRBJ2-7,TRBD1,ASSYLLGQGATYEQY
TRBV7-8,16,TRBJ2-4,.,ASSGRGGAGVAKNIQY
TRBV6-5,12,TRBJ1-6,TRBD1,ASGLTGPNSPLH
TRBV6-1,12,TRBJ1-2,.,ASSPQGGSYGYT
TRBV4-3,14,TRBJ1-4,.,ASSQDAAGTNEKLF
TRBV7-2,17,TRBJ2-1,TRBD2,ASSKGLAGGTSSYNEQF
TRBV9,15,TRBJ2-1,TRBD2,ASSLRLAGSSYNEQF
TRBV7-6,10,TRBJ2-4,.,ASSDTENIQY
TRBV27,16,TRBJ2-7,TRBD2,ASSLLAVPAAGGYEQY
TRBV5-8,13,TRBJ2-1,TRBD2,ASRGPGLAYNEQF
TRBV7-6,11,.,.,ASSSPGYNEQY
TRBV18,13,TRBJ1-4,TRBD1,ASSPLGAGGEKLF
TRBV2,13,TRBJ2-7,TRBD1,ASSAPGQGAREQY
TRBV6-5,13,TRBJ2-7,TRBD2,ASSYSPGLPYEQY
TRBV7-2,13,TRBJ1-1,.,ASSPQQGLGTEAF
TRBV7-2,13,TRBJ2-2,TRBD2,ASSGLAVDTGELF
TRBV6-1,11,TRBJ1-5,.,ASSESGYQPQH
TRBV28,14,TRBJ2-7,.,ASSSSRGRPPYEQY